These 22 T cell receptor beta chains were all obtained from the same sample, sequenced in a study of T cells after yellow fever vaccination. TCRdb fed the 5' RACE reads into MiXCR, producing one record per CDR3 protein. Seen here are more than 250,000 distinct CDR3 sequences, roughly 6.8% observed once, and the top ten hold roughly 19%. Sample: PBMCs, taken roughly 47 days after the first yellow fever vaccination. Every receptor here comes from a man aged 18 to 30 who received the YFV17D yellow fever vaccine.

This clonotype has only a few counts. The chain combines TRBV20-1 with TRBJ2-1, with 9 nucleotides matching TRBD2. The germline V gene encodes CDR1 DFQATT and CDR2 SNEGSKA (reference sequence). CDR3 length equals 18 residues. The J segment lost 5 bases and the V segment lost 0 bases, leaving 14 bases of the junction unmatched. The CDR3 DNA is TGCAGTGCTAGAGATACGGTAGCGGGGGCTCTGGGGGACAATGAGCAGTTCTTC. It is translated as CSARDTVAGALGDNEQFF.

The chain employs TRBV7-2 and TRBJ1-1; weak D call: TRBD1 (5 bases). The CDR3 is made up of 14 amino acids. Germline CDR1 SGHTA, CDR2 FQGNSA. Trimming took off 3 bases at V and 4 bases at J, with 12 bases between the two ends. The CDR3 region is CASSFDGGSTEAFF. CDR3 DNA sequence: TGTGCCAGCAGCTTTGACGGGGGGTCCACTGAAGCTTTCTTT.

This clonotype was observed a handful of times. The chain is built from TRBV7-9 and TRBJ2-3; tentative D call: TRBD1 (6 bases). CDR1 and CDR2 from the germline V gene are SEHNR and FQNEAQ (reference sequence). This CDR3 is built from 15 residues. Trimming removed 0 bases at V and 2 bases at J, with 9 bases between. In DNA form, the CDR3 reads TGTGCCAGCAGCTTAGCCGGGACAAACACAGATACGCAGTATTTT. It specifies CASSLAGTNTDTQYF. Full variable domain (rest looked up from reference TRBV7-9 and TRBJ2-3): DTGVSQNPRHKITKRGQNVTFRCDPISEHNRLYWYRQTLGQGPEFLTYFQNEAQLEKSRLLSDRFSAERPKGSFSTLEIQRTEQGDSAMYLCASSLAGTNTDTQYFGPGTRLTVL.

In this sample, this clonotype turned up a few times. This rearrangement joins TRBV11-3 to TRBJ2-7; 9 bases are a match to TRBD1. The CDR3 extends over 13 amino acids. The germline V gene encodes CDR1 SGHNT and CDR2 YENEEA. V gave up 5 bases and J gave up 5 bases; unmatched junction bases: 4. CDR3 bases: TGTGCCAGCAGCCCCCGGGACAGGGACGAGCAGTACTTC. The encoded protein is CASSPRDRDEQYF.

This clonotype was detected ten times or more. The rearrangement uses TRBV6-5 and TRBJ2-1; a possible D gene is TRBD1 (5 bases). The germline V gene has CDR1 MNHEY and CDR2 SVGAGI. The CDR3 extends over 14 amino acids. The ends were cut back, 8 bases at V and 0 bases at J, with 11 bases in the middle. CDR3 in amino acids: CASELTGSYNEQFF. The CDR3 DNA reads TGTGCCAGCGAGCTTACAGGCTCCTACAATGAGCAGTTCTTC.

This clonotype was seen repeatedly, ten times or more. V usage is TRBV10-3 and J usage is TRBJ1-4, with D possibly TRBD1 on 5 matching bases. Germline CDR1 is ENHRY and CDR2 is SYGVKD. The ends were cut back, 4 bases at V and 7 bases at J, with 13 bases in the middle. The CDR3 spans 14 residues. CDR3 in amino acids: CAISGTGHSEKLFF. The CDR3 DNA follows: TGTGCCATCAGTGGAACCGGACATAGTGAAAAACTGTTTTTT.

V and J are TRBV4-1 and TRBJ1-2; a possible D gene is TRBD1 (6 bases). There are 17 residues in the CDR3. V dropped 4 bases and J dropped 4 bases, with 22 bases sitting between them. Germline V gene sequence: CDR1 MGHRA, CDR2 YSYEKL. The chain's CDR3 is CASSRTGQDLDSYGYTF. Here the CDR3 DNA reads TGCGCCAGCAGCCGAACGGGACAAGACCTCGATAGCTATGGCTACACCTTC.

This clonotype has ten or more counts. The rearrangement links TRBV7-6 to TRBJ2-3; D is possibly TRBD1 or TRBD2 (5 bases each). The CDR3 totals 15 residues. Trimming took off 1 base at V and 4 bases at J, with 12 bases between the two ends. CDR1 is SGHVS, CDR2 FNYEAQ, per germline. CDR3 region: CASSLGLGVADTQYF. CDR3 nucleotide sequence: TGTGCCAGCAGCTTAGGTCTGGGGGTGGCAGATACGCAGTATTTT.

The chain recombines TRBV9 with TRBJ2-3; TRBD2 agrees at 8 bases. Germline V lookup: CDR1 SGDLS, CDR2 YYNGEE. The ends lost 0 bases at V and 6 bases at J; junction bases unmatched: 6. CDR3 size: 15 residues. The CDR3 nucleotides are TGTGCCAGCAGCGTAGGTGTAGCGGGGAGGGATACGCAGTATTTT. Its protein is CASSVGVAGRDTQYF.

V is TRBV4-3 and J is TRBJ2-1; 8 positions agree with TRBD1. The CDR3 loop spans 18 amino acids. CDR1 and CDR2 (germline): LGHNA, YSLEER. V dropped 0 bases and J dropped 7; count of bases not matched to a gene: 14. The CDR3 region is CASSQDLWPGGRGNEQFF. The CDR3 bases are TGCGCCAGCAGCCAAGATCTTTGGCCAGGGGGCCGAGGGAATGAGCAGTTCTTC.

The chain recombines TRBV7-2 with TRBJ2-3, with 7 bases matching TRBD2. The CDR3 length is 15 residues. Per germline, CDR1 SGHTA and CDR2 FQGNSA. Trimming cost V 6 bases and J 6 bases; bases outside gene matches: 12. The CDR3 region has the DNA TGTGCCAGCAGGCCTAGCGGTACGTCTTTGGATACGCAGTATTTT. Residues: CASRPSGTSLDTQYF. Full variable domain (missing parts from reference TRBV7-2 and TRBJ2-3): GAGVSQSPSNKVTEKGKDVELRCDPISGHTALYWYRQSLGQGLEFLIYFQGNSAPDKSGLPSDRFSAERTGGSVSTLTIQRTQQEDSAVYLCASRPSGTSLDTQYFGPGTRLTVL.

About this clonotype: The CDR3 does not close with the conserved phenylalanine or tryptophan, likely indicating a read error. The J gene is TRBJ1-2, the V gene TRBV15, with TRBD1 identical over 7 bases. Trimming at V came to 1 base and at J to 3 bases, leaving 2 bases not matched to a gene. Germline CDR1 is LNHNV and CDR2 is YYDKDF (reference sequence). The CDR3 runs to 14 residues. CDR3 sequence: CATSRVGGDYGYTS. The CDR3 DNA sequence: TGTGCCACCAGCAGAGTAGGGGGCGACTATGGCTACACCTCC.

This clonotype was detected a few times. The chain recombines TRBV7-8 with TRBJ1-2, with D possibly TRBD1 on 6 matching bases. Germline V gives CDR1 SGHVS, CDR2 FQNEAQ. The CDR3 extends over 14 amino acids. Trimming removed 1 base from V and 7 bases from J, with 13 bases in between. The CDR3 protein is CASSLGGARPGYTF. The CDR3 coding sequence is TGTGCCAGCAGCTTAGGGGGGGCGCGGCCTGGCTACACCTTC. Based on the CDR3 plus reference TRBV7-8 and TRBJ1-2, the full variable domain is GAGVSQSPRYKVAKRGQDVALRCDPISGHVSLFWYQQALGQGPEFLTYFQNEAQLDKSGLPSDRFFAERPEGSVSTLKIQRTQQEDSAVYLCASSLGGARPGYTFGSGTRLTVV.

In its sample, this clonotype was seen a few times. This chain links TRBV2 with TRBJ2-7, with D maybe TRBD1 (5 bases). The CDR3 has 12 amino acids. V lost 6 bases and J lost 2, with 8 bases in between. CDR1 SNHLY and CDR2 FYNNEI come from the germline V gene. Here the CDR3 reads CASRKDTYEQYF. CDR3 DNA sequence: TGTGCCAGCAGGAAGGACACCTACGAGCAGTACTTC.

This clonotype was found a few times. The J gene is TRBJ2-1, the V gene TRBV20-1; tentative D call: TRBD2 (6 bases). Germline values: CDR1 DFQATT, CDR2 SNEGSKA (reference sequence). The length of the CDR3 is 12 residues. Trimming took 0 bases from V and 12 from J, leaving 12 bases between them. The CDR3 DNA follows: TGCAGTGCTAGAGATGGAGGGGTTCGGCAGTTCTTC. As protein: CSARDGGVRQFF.

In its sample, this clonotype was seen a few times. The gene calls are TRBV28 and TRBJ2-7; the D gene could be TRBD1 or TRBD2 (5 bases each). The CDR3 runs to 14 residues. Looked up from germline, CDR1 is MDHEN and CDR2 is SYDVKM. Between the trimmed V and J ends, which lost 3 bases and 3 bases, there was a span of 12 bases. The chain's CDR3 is CASSLRGRVYEQYV. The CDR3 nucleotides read TGTGCCAGCAGTTTGAGGGGTAGGGTCTACGAGCAGTACGTC.

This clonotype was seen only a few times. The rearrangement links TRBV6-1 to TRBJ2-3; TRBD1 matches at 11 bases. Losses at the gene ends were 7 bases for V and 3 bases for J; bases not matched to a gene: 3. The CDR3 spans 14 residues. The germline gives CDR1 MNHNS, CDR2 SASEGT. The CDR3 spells CASTGQGATDTQYF. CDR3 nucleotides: TGTGCCAGCACCGGACAGGGGGCTACAGATACGCAGTATTTT.

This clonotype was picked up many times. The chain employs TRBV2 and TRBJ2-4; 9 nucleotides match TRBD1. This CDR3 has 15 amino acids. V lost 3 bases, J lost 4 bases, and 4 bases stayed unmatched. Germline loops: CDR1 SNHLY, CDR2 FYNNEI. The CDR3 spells CASSEDRGPKNIQYF. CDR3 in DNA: TGTGCCAGCAGTGAGGACAGGGGCCCAAAAAACATTCAGTACTTC.

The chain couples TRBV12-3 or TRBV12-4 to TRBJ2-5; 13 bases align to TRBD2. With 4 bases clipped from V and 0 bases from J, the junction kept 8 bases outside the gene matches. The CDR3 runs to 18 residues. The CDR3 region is CASSSTGLAGAYQETQYF. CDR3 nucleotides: TGTGCCAGCAGTTCTACCGGACTAGCGGGGGCCTACCAAGAGACCCAGTACTTC.

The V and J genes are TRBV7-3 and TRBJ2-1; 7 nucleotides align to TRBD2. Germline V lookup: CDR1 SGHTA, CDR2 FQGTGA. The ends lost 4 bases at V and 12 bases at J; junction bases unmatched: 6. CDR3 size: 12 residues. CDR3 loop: CASSSLTGGQFF. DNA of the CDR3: TGTGCCAGCAGCTCACTCACGGGAGGGCAGTTCTTC.

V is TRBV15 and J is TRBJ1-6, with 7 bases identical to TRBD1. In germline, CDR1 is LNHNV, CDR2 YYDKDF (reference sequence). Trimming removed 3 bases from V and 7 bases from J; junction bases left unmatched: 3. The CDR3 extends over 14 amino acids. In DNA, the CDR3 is TGTGCCACCAGCAGCGACAGGGACAATTCACCCCTCCACTTT. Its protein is CATSSDRDNSPLHF.

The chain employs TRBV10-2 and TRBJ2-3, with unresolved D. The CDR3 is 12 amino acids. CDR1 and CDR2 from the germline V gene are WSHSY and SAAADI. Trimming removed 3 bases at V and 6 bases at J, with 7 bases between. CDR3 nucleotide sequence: TGCGCCAGCAGTGAAATCTGGGATACGCAGTATTTT. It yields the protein CASSEIWDTQYF.